The entry below gives a single T cell receptor (beta chain) sequence along with its context. Its antigen is not known. The table came from immunoSEQ multiplex PCR; TCRdb's copy has only in-frame clones and leaves some out. The data show roughly 17,000 clones, with 85% seen just once and 25% to 30% held by the top ten. The sample belongs to a study of T cells after posttransplantation cyclophosphamide. Overall study results and limits: TRB clonality was highly associated with recipient CMV seropositivity and reactivation.

The CDR3 has 23 residues. The V segment lost 1 base and the J segment 4 bases; nucleotides outside the gene matches: 23. Per the germline V gene, CDR1 is KGHSH and CDR2 is LQKENI. Controls had myeloablative marrow grafts with methotrexate and calcineurin inhibitor, sampled at 1 year. The chain employs TRBV18 and TRBJ2-2; 11 nucleotides align to TRBD1. The sequence derives from a female patient between 18 and 35 years old who received an allogeneic stem cell transplant from an unrelated donor, was CMV-positive, and had acute and chronic GVHD. A share of the T cells may be of graft donor origin. The specimen comprised PBMCs, sampled after allogeneic stem cell transplant with calcineurin inhibitor and methotrexate. The CDR3 sequence: CASSPLRVGPTGGTGGTTGELFF. In DNA form, the CDR3 reads TGTGCCAGCTCACCACTGCGTGTCGGTCCGACCGGCGGGACAGGGGGGACCACCGGGGAGCTGTTTTTT.